This T cell receptor (beta chain) was retrieved from a study of T cells after yellow fever vaccination. Overall study context: Fractions with few cells were prepared using SMART-Seq v4 Ultra Low Input. Findings and limits, study-wide: Abundant bulk-population clonotypes could contaminate the FACS-sorted repertoires. A weaker but faster secondary response was observed, peaking on day 5 versus 15.

Remarks on this clonotype: Antigen unknown.

The study made its TCR cDNA through 5'RACE template switching. That step introduced a universal primer site along with UMIs. TCRdb re-analysed the 5' RACE reads in MiXCR, keeping a single row per CDR3 protein. The sample has approximately 240,000 distinct CDR3 sequences; roughly 3.7% are singletons. The CDR3 loop spans 12 amino acids. V gave up 5 bases and J gave up 2 bases, with 9 bases separating them. From germline, CDR1 is DFQATT and CDR2 SNEGSKA (reference sequence). Here the sequenced sample was PBMCs, taken 15 days after the yellow fever booster vaccination. The sequence derives from a man between 18 and 35 years old who received the YFV17D yellow fever vaccine. The chain uses TRBV20-1 and TRBJ1-2, with a weak D call TRBD1 (5 bases). The CDR3 sequence: CSAVTGNYGYTF. For the CDR3, the DNA is TGCAGTGCTGTCACAGGCAACTATGGCTACACCTTC.